A single sample is the source of the 7 T cell receptor beta chains below, sequenced in a study of blood T cells in healthy people across ages. Primers used in a second PCR of roughly 7 to 12 cycles were a sample-barcoded 5' primer and a J-beta primer mix. Each CDR3 protein gets one entry after TCRdb re-called the 5' RACE reads with MiXCR. The sample lists about 1.7 million distinct CDR3 sequences, 28% occurring once. The sequenced sample was blood. The receptors derive from a woman aged 25 to 39 in good health.

Many counts were recorded for this clonotype. The V and J genes are TRBV11-1 and TRBJ2-7, with TRBD2 identical over 9 bases. V shed 1 base, J shed 6 bases, and the junction held 7 bases outside the gene matches. The CDR3 contains 15 residues. Germline values: CDR1 SGHAT, CDR2 FQDESV (reference sequence). The CDR3 spells CASSLGSGTSPEQYF. CDR3 sequence (DNA): TGTGCCAGCAGCTTAGGATCCGGGACTAGCCCCGAGCAGTACTTC.

Remarks on this clonotype: A much bigger clone sits one base away, suggesting this may be a read error. The V and J genes are TRBV12-3 or TRBV12-4 and TRBJ2-5; D not certain. The closer fit of TRBJ2-7 to the DNA end suggests the J call may be wrong. The CDR3 totals 14 residues. CDR3 sequence: CASSPRIPLDEQYF. The CDR3 bases are TGTGCCAGCAGTCCCCGTATCCCCTTGGACGAGCAGTACTTC.

The rearrangement links TRBV19 to TRBJ2-1; 7 bases align to TRBD1. This CDR3 region has 15 residues. Germline CDR1 is LNHDA and CDR2 is SQIVND (reference sequence). Losses at the gene ends were 9 bases for V and 6 bases for J; bases not matched to a gene: 14. The CDR3 DNA sequence: TGTGCCAGCTCGCGGACCGACAGGGTTCTCAATGAGCAGTTCTTC. Its translation is CASSRTDRVLNEQFF.

The chain couples TRBV7-9 to TRBJ1-4, with 7 bases matching TRBD1. The V gene's germline CDR1 is SEHNR and CDR2 FQNEAQ (reference sequence). Losses at the gene ends were 4 bases for V and 3 bases for J; bases not matched to a gene: 8. The CDR3 totals 16 residues. The CDR3 reads CASSSRRGGPNEKLFF. CDR3 coding DNA: TGTGCCAGCAGCTCCAGACGAGGGGGCCCTAATGAAAAACTGTTTTTT.

This clonotype was picked up a small number of times. The CDR3 DNA follows: TGTGCCAGCAGCCTGACAATTCAGGGGTCAGAGACCCAGTACTTC. As protein: CASSLTIQGSETQYF. The chain joins TRBV11-2 to TRBJ2-5, with D perhaps matching TRBD1 (6 bases). Trimming removed 5 bases from V and 4 bases from J, with 17 bases in between. The CDR3 consists of 15 residues. From germline, CDR1 is SGHAT and CDR2 FQNNGV.

This clonotype was observed many times. The chain has TRBV6-2 or TRBV6-3 and TRBJ2-5, with 13 nucleotides matching TRBD2. The germline V gene encodes CDR1 MNHEY and CDR2 SVGEGT. V shed 6 bases and J 11 bases; nucleotides not matched to a gene: 12. The CDR3 length is 15 residues. This CDR3 reads CASRPPGLAGYEQYF. The CDR3 DNA sequence: TGTGCCAGCAGACCCCCGGGACTAGCGGGATATGAGCAGTACTTC.

This chain connects TRBV12-3 or TRBV12-4 to TRBJ2-1; 12 bases fit TRBD2. V was pared by 6 bases and J by 12 bases, with 6 bases of the junction left unmatched. This CDR3 has 13 residues. In DNA, the CDR3 is TGTGCCAGCAGCCCGACTAGCGGGAGTCGGCAGTTCTTC. It is translated as CASSPTSGSRQFF.